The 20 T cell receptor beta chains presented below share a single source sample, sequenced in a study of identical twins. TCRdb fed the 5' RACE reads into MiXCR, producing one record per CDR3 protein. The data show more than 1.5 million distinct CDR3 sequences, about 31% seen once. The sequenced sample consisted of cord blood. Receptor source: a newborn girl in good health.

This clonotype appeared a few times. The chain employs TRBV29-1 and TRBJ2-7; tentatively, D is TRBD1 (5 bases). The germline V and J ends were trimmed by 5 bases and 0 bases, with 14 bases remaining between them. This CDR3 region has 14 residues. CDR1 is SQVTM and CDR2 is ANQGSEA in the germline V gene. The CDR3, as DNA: TGCAGCGTTCGCGGACATCCCGTCTCCTACGAGCAGTACTTC. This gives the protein CSVRGHPVSYEQYF.

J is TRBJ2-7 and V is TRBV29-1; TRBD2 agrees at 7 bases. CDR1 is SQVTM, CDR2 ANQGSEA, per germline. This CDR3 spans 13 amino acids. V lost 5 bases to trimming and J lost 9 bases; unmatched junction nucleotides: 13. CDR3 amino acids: CSVPGSTSGVQYF. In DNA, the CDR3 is TGCAGCGTTCCGGGCTCCACAAGCGGGGTGCAGTACTTC.

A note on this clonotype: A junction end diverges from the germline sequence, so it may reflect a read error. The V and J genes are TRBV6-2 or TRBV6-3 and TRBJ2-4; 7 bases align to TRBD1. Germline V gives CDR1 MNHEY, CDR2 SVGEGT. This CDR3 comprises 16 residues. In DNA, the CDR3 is TGTGCCAGCAGTTGGGGCCACAGGGGACCCAAAAACATTCAGAACTTC. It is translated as CASSWGHRGPKNIQNF.

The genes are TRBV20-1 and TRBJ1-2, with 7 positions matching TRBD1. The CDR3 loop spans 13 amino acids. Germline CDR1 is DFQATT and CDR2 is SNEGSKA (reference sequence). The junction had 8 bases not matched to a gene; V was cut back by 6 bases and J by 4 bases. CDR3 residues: CSAPPGTVYGYTF. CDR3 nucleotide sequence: TGCAGTGCCCCCCCCGGGACAGTCTATGGCTACACCTTC.

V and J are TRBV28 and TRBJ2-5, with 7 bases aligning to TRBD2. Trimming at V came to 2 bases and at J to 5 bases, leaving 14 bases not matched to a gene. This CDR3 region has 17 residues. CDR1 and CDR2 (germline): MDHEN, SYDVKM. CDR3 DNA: TGTGCCAGCAGTTTAGCTTCGAAGGCTAGCGGAGGGGAGACCCAGTACTTC. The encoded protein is CASSLASKASGGETQYF.

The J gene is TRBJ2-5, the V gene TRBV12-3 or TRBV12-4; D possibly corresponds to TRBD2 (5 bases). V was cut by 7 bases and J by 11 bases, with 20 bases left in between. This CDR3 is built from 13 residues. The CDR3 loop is CASKLAHYNEQYF. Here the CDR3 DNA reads TGTGCCAGCAAGCTAGCCCACTACAATGAGCAGTACTTC.

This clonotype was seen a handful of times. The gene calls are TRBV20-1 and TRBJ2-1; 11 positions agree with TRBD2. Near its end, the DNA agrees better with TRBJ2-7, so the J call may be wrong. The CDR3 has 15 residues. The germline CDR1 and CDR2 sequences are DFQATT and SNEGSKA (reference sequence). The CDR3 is CSARGTSGVYNEQYF. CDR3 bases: TGCAGTGCTAGGGGGACTAGCGGTGTCTACAATGAGCAGTACTTC.

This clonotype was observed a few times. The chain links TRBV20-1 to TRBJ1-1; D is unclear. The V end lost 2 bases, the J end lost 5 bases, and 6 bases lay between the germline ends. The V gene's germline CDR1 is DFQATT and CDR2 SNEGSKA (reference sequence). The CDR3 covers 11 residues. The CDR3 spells CSARRETEAFF. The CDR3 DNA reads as TGCAGTGCTAGACGGGAAACTGAAGCTTTCTTT.

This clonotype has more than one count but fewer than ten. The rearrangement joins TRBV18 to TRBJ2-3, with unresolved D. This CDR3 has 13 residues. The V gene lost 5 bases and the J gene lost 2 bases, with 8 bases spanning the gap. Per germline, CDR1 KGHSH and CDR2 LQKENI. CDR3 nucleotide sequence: TGTGCCAGCTCAGCGTTTAACACAGATACGCAGTATTTT. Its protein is CASSAFNTDTQYF.

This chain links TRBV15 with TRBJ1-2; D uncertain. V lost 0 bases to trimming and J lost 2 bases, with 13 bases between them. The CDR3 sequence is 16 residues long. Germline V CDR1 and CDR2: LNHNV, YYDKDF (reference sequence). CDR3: CATSREVRYINYGYTF. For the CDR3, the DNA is TGTGCCACCAGCAGAGAGGTCCGATACATCAACTATGGCTACACCTTC.

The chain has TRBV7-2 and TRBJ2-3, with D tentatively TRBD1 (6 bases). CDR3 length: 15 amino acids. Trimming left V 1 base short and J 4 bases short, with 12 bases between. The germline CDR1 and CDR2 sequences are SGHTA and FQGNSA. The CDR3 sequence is CASSLEQGIADTQYF. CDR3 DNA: TGTGCCAGCAGCTTAGAGCAGGGGATAGCAGATACGCAGTATTTT.

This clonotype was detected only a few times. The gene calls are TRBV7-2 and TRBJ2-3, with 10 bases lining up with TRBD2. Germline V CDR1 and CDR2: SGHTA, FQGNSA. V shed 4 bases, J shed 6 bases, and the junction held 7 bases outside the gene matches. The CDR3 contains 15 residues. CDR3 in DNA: TGTGCCAGCAGCTCGGAGCGGGGGGGCTCCGATACGCAGTATTTT. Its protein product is CASSSERGGSDTQYF.

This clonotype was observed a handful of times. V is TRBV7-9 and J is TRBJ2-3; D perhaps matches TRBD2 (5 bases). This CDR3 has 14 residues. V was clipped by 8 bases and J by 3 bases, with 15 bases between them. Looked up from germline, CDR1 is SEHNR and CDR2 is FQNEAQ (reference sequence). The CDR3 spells CASGRESATDTQYF. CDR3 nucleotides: TGTGCCAGCGGACGGGAATCGGCAACAGATACGCAGTATTTT.

Written as DNA, the CDR3 is TGTGCCAGCTCACCACAGCCAGGGATCTCCTCTGGGGCCAACGTCCTGACTTTC. Amino acids: CASSPQPGISSGANVLTF. The chain couples TRBV18 to TRBJ2-6, with D tentatively TRBD1 (5 bases). The CDR3 totals 18 residues. In germline, CDR1 is KGHSH, CDR2 LQKENI. V lost 1 base and J 0 bases, leaving 13 bases between the germline ends.

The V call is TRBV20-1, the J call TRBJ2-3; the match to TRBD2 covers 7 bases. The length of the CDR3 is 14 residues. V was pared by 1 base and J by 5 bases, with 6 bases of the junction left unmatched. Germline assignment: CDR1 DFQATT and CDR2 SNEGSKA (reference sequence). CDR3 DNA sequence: TGCAGTGCTAGAGGGTCTAGCGGACGAGATACGCAGTATTTT. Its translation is CSARGSSGRDTQYF.

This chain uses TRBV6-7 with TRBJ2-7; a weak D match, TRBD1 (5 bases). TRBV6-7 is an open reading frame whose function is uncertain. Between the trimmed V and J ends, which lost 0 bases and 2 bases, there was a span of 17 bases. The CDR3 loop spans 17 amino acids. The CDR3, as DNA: TGTGCCAGCAGTTACTCGTTGAAGGGGCAGAACGCCTACGAGCAGTACTTC. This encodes CASSYSLKGQNAYEQYF.

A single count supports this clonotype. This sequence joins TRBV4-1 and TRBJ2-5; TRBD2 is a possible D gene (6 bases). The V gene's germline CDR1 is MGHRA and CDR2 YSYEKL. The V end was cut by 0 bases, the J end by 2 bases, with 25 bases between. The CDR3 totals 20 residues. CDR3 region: CASSQDHGGSTRGLQETQYF. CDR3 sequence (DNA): TGCGCCAGCAGCCAAGATCACGGGGGTTCCACCCGAGGATTACAAGAGACCCAGTACTTC.

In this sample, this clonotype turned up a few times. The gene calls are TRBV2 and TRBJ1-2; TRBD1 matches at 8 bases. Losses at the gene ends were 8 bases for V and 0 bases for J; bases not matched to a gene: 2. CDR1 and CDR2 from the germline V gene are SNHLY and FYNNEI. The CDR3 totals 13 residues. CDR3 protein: CASGTGSNYGYTF. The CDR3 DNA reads TGTGCCAGCGGGACAGGCTCTAACTATGGCTACACCTTC.

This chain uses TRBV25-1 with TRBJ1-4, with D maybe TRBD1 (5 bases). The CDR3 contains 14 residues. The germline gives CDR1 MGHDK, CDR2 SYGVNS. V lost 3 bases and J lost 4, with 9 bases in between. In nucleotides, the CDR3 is TGTGCCAGCAGTGAGGGGGGGAGTAATGAAAAACTGTTTTTT. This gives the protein CASSEGGSNEKLFF.

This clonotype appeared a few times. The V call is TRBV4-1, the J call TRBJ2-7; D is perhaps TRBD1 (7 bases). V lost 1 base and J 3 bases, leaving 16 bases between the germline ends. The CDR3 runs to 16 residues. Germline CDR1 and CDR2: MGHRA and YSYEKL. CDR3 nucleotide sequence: TGCGCCAGCAGCCAAGCATCAGGGGGGCCCCTCTACGAGCAGTACTTC. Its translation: CASSQASGGPLYEQYF.